The 30 T cell receptor beta chains listed next were all sequenced from one sample in a study. Each CDR3 protein is one row after TCRdb ran MiXCR on the RT-PCR reads. The table has more than 600,000 distinct CDR3 sequences, around 14% seen once. What was sequenced was memory CD4+ T cells from blood. These TCRs come from a female donor in good health, serving as a healthy control.

The genes are TRBV18 and TRBJ1-3; D perhaps matches TRBD1 (6 bases). The germline V gene encodes CDR1 KGHSH and CDR2 LQKENI. This CDR3 comprises 17 residues. Trimming removed 2 bases at V and 0 bases at J, with 14 bases between. CDR3 DNA: TGTGCCAGCTCACCAGCGACAGGCCTGAGCTCTGGAAACACCATATATTTT. Protein sequence: CASSPATGLSSGNTIYF.

The table lists this clonotype with a few counts. The chain is built from TRBV20-1 and TRBJ2-1; 8 nucleotides agree with TRBD2. Germline V gene lookup returns CDR1 DFQATT and CDR2 SNEGSKA (reference sequence). This CDR3 contains 16 residues. J gave up 5 bases and V 5 bases, and 14 bases lay outside the gene matches. Here the CDR3 reads CSARSAGRAYDNEQFF. The CDR3 bases are TGCAGTGCTCGATCGGCCGGGAGGGCTTATGACAATGAGCAGTTCTTC.

This clonotype was recorded many times. The chain combines TRBV5-1 with TRBJ1-2; D possibly corresponds to TRBD1 (5 bases). V was trimmed by 6 bases and J by 3 bases, leaving 18 bases between them. CDR3 length equals 15 residues. The germline CDR1 and CDR2 sequences are SGHRS and YFSETQ. CDR3 bases: TGCGCCAGCACCCCGCTGGGAGGGGCGGACTATGGCTACACCTTC. It translates to CASTPLGGADYGYTF.

Ten or more counts support this clonotype. CDR3 residues: CSASIPNQGFGYTF. CDR3 nucleotides: TGCAGTGCTAGTATCCCAAACCAGGGTTTTGGCTACACCTTC. This chain uses TRBV20-1 with TRBJ1-2, with D perhaps TRBD1 (5 bases). Germline CDR1 and CDR2: DFQATT and SNEGSKA (reference sequence). Trimming took 3 bases from V and 7 from J, leaving 18 bases between them. This CDR3 spans 14 amino acids.

This clonotype was counted a few times. The V call is TRBV5-6, the J call TRBJ1-1; D remains unclear. The CDR3 consists of 14 residues. V lost 4 bases, J lost 0 bases, and 10 bases lay in between. Per germline, CDR1 SGHDT and CDR2 YYEEEE. The CDR3, as DNA: TGTGCCAGCAGCCCTGACCGGTTGAACACTGAAGCTTTCTTT. This translates into CASSPDRLNTEAFF.

This clonotype has more than one count but fewer than ten. The chain is built from TRBV12-3 or TRBV12-4 and TRBJ2-7, with 9 bases aligning to TRBD1. The CDR3 extends over 15 amino acids. The V gene end was trimmed by 7 bases and the J gene end by 4 bases; junction bases not matched to a gene: 11. In DNA, the CDR3 is TGTGCCAGCAAACATAAGGGGACAGGGCCTTACGAGCAGTACTTC. Translating it yields CASKHKGTGPYEQYF.

The genes are TRBV6-2 or TRBV6-3 and TRBJ2-1; D might be TRBD1 or TRBD2, each matching 5 bases. Looked up from germline, CDR1 is MNHEY and CDR2 is SVGEGT. Trimming took 7 bases from V and 9 from J, leaving 13 bases between them. There are 12 residues in the CDR3. The CDR3 here is CASNNPGGEQFF. CDR3 in DNA: TGTGCCAGCAACAACCCTGGGGGTGAGCAGTTCTTC.

This rearrangement joins TRBV25-1 to TRBJ2-3; 8 nucleotides agree with TRBD2. The germline gives CDR1 MGHDK, CDR2 SYGVNS. Trimming cost V 8 bases and J 2 bases; bases outside gene matches: 9. The CDR3 totals 15 residues. CDR3 sequence (DNA): TGTGCCAGCGGAAATACAGCGGGGGCCACAGATACGCAGTATTTT. It translates to CASGNTAGATDTQYF.

The J gene is TRBJ1-2, the V gene TRBV6-1, with D possibly being TRBD1 (6 bases). The CDR3 contains 16 residues. The V gene's germline CDR1 is MNHNS and CDR2 SASEGT. Between the trimmed V and J ends, which lost 6 bases and 0 bases, there was a span of 17 bases. The CDR3 DNA follows: TGTGCCAGCAGCGAACCCCCGGGACAAACTAACTATGGCTACACCTTC. Translation gives CASSEPPGQTNYGYTF.

The table lists this clonotype with many counts. This chain uses TRBV7-3 with TRBJ2-3; 14 bases are shared with TRBD2. The germline CDR1 and CDR2 sequences are SGHTA and FQGTGA. The CDR3 sequence is 16 residues long. Germline trimming cut 4 bases from V and 5 bases from J; bases unmatched to any gene: 5. CDR3 sequence reads: CASSSRLAGGGDTQYF. CDR3 bases: TGTGCCAGCAGCTCTCGACTAGCGGGAGGGGGAGATACGCAGTATTTT.

This clonotype was found a few times. This chain links TRBV30 with TRBJ2-7, with TRBD2 matching over 7 bases. Per germline, CDR1 GTSNPN and CDR2 SVGIG (reference sequence). The CDR3 loop spans 13 amino acids. J lost 0 bases, V lost 4 bases, and 3 bases had no gene match. CDR3 sequence reads: CAWMSGASYEQYF. Here the CDR3 DNA reads TGTGCCTGGATGAGCGGGGCCTCCTACGAGCAGTACTTC.

Ten or more counts support this clonotype. This sequence joins TRBV6-1 and TRBJ1-4; 7 positions agree with TRBD1. CDR3 size: 16 residues. Germline-derived CDR1 and CDR2 are MNHNS and SASEGT. V shed 6 bases, J shed 6 bases, and the junction held 13 bases outside the gene matches. The CDR3 loop reads CASRPAGTARDEKLFF. The CDR3 nucleotides are TGTGCCAGCAGGCCCGCCGGGACAGCGCGCGATGAAAAACTGTTTTTT.

The rearrangement joins TRBV7-2 to TRBJ2-7; a weak D match, TRBD2 (5 bases). The V and J ends lost 1 base and 7 bases respectively, with 14 bases between them. Germline V gene data show CDR1 as SGHTA and CDR2 as FQGNSA. The CDR3 totals 14 residues. The CDR3 bases are TGTGCCAGCAGCTTAGACTCTCGGGCGGGTGAGCAGTACTTC. This sequence encodes CASSLDSRAGEQYF.

The chain uses TRBV3-1 and TRBJ1-3; unclear D gene. CDR1 and CDR2 (germline): LGHDT, YNNKEL (reference sequence). Trimming removed 4 bases from V and 5 bases from J, with 6 bases in between. The CDR3 is made up of 12 amino acids. CDR3 loop: CASSRERNTIYF. CDR3 bases: TGTGCCAGCAGCCGGGAGAGAAACACCATATATTTT.

The CDR3, as DNA: TGTGCCAGCTTTGCTCCCGGGTCCCCCAGGGATACGCAGTATTTT. It codes for CASFAPGSPRDTQYF. This chain links TRBV6-2 or TRBV6-3 with TRBJ2-3; unclear D gene. Germline values: CDR1 MNHEY, CDR2 SVGEGT. The CDR3 has 15 residues. Trimming pared 8 bases from V and 6 bases from J, leaving 21 bases between.

The chain joins TRBV20-1 to TRBJ2-7, with TRBD2 matching over 11 bases. CDR1 and CDR2 (germline): DFQATT, SNEGSKA (reference sequence). V lost 1 base and J lost 8; bases outside the gene matches: 13. This CDR3 contains 16 residues. This CDR3 is CSARGPTRASGGKQYF. The CDR3 DNA is TGCAGTGCTAGAGGCCCTACCAGGGCTAGCGGGGGGAAGCAGTACTTC.

The V gene is TRBV20-1, the J gene TRBJ2-1; 7 bases are a match to TRBD1. V shed 6 bases and J 13 bases; nucleotides not matched to a gene: 18. Per the germline V gene, CDR1 is DFQATT and CDR2 is SNEGSKA (reference sequence). This CDR3 is 14 amino acids long. CDR3 DNA: TGCAGTGCCCCAGAGGGAACGGGGACAGCTATCCAGTTCTTC. Amino acid sequence: CSAPEGTGTAIQFF.

The chain links TRBV3-1 to TRBJ2-5; 9 positions match TRBD2. The length of the CDR3 is 15 residues. Germline assignment: CDR1 LGHDT and CDR2 YNNKEL (reference sequence). The ends lost 3 bases at V and 5 bases at J; junction bases unmatched: 7. CDR3 sequence (DNA): TGTGCCAGCAGCCATGGTAGCGGGAGTCGGGAGACCCAGTACTTC. It encodes CASSHGSGSRETQYF.

This clonotype was seen only a few times. This rearrangement joins TRBV4-3 to TRBJ2-1, with a possible D match to TRBD1 (5 bases). CDR1 and CDR2 (germline): LGHNA, YSLEER. Trimming took off 0 bases at V and 12 bases at J, with 15 bases between the two ends. CDR3 length equals 14 residues. As DNA, the CDR3 is TGCGCCAGCAGCCAAGATCCCATGTGGGGCCGGCAGTTCTTC. Protein: CASSQDPMWGRQFF.

This clonotype was picked up many times. The J gene is TRBJ1-6, the V gene TRBV6-1, with 7 bases aligning to TRBD1. CDR3 length equals 14 residues. V lost 6 bases to trimming and J lost 8 bases; unmatched junction nucleotides: 7. CDR1 and CDR2 from the germline V gene are MNHNS and SASEGT. CDR3: CASRPQGSYSPLHF. CDR3 DNA sequence: TGTGCCAGCAGACCACAGGGGTCCTATTCACCCCTCCACTTT.

This clonotype was detected a few times. The gene calls are TRBV5-1 and TRBJ1-1; the D gene is possibly TRBD1 (6 bases). V was trimmed by 4 bases and J by 1 base, leaving 17 bases between them. CDR3 length: 16 residues. Per the germline V gene, CDR1 is SGHRS and CDR2 is YFSETQ. The CDR3: CASSPGQSNGNTEAFF. The CDR3 DNA reads as TGCGCCAGCAGCCCTGGACAGTCGAATGGGAACACTGAAGCTTTCTTT.

This clonotype was picked up a small number of times. The gene calls are TRBV2 and TRBJ1-5; unclear D gene. Germline loops: CDR1 SNHLY, CDR2 FYNNEI. Trimming shortened V by 4 bases and J by 5 bases, and 9 bases separated the two germline ends. The CDR3 consists of 13 residues. The CDR3 DNA reads TGTGCCAGCAGTGTGGACCGAGATCAGCCCCAGCATTTT. Amino acid sequence: CASSVDRDQPQHF.

This clonotype was seen a few times. CDR3: CASSVGSQGGHEQYF. In DNA form, the CDR3 reads TGTGCCAGCAGCGTAGGGTCCCAGGGGGGGCACGAGCAGTACTTC. V gene TRBV9 combines with J gene TRBJ2-7; D may correspond to TRBD1 or TRBD2 (7 bases each). Trimming took 0 bases from V and 5 from J, leaving 15 bases between them. Germline V CDR1 and CDR2: SGDLS, YYNGEE. There are 15 residues in the CDR3.

This clonotype appeared a few times. The chain couples TRBV7-9 to TRBJ2-7; TRBD1 might be the D (6 bases). V gave up 5 bases and J gave up 9 bases, with 11 bases separating them. CDR3 length: 11 residues. Germline lookup yields CDR1 SEHNR and CDR2 FQNEAQ (reference sequence). CDR3 in amino acids: CASSGNRVQYF. The DNA of the CDR3 is TGTGCCAGCAGCGGCAACAGGGTGCAGTACTTC.

This clonotype was observed many times. The CDR3 protein is CASSYERSSTDTQYF. CDR3 DNA sequence: TGTGCCAGCAGTTACGAGCGGTCTAGCACAGATACGCAGTATTTT. This chain connects TRBV6-5 to TRBJ2-3; D may be TRBD2 (5 bases). Germline V CDR1 and CDR2: MNHEY, SVGAGI. The CDR3 totals 15 residues. V was trimmed by 2 bases and J by 0 bases, leaving 9 bases between them.

The V gene is TRBV7-3, the J gene TRBJ2-1; no firm D call. Looked up from germline, CDR1 is SGHTA and CDR2 is FQGTGA. This CDR3 has 15 amino acids. Deletions cut 0 bases from V and 6 bases from J, with 12 bases between. The CDR3 nucleotides read TGTGCCAGCAGCTTAACCAGAAACCTAGGCAATGAGCAGTTCTTC. The encoded protein is CASSLTRNLGNEQFF.

This clonotype was seen only a few times. The gene calls are TRBV29-1 and TRBJ1-1; 7 positions match TRBD1. Germline V lookup: CDR1 SQVTM, CDR2 ANQGSEA. The CDR3 is 15 residues long. The trim removed 6 bases at V and 0 bases at J, leaving 10 bases unmatched. The CDR3 reads CSVGGTAWMNTEAFF. The DNA of the CDR3 is TGCAGCGTAGGTGGGACAGCCTGGATGAACACTGAAGCTTTCTTT.

The gene calls are TRBV6-2 or TRBV6-3 and TRBJ1-1; D may be TRBD1 (6 bases). Looked up from germline, CDR1 is MNHEY and CDR2 is SVGEGT. The CDR3 covers 16 residues. Trimming took off 5 bases at V and 4 bases at J, with 20 bases between the two ends. This CDR3 is CASSRAMGASGTEAFF. The CDR3 region has the DNA TGTGCCAGCAGTAGAGCGATGGGGGCGAGCGGCACTGAAGCTTTCTTT.

This clonotype was observed a few times. The chain joins TRBV18 to TRBJ2-1; the match to TRBD2 covers 12 bases. The germline V gene encodes CDR1 KGHSH and CDR2 LQKENI. The J segment lost 7 bases and the V segment lost 2 bases, leaving 6 bases of the junction unmatched. The CDR3 is made up of 16 amino acids. This CDR3 reads CASSPSRTSGKNEQFF. The CDR3 coding sequence is TGTGCCAGCTCACCATCGAGGACTAGCGGGAAAAATGAGCAGTTCTTC.

This clonotype was detected only a few times. This chain links TRBV12-3 or TRBV12-4 with TRBJ2-7, with 11 positions matching TRBD2. The CDR3 extends over 14 amino acids. J gave up 5 bases and V 7 bases, and 7 bases lay outside the gene matches. In nucleotides, the CDR3 is TGTGCCAGCAAACTAGCGGGAGCCATGAACGAGCAGTACTTC. Its translation: CASKLAGAMNEQYF.